Each of the 24 T cell receptor beta chains below was sequenced from the same sample in a study of blood T cells in healthy people across ages. A second PCR, run for 7 to 11 cycles, used a sample-barcoded 5' primer plus a J-beta primer mix. TCRdb fed the 5' RACE reads into MiXCR, producing one record per CDR3 protein. Altogether roughly 1.5 million distinct CDR3 sequences are present, roughly two fifths being singletons, with the ten largest covering about 4%. Sequencing was performed on blood. These receptor sequences come from a woman under 30 in good health.

The sample holds a few counts of this clonotype. The chain couples TRBV9 to TRBJ2-3; 8 nucleotides align to TRBD2. The V gene's germline CDR1 is SGDLS and CDR2 YYNGEE. V shed 0 bases, J shed 1 base, and the junction held 4 bases outside the gene matches. This CDR3 region has 16 residues. CDR3 DNA sequence: TGTGCCAGCAGCGTAGGGGCGGGAGGACGCACAGATACGCAGTATTTT. Encoded protein: CASSVGAGGRTDTQYF.

The chain is built from TRBV7-2 and TRBJ1-2, with D possibly being TRBD1 (5 bases). Germline V gene data show CDR1 as SGHTA and CDR2 as FQGNSA. Trimming shortened V by 1 base and J by 8 bases, and 20 bases separated the two germline ends. The CDR3 has 16 amino acids. The CDR3 spells CASSLDPGVAIWGYTF. In nucleotides, the CDR3 is TGTGCCAGCAGCTTAGATCCGGGGGTGGCAATTTGGGGCTACACCTTC.

The chain combines TRBV12-3 or TRBV12-4 with TRBJ2-1, with D possibly TRBD1 on 5 matching bases. CDR3 length equals 15 residues. V was pared by 3 bases and J by 4 bases, with 13 bases between. Here the CDR3 reads CASSFRVPKYNEQFF. The CDR3 nucleotides are TGTGCCAGCAGTTTCAGGGTTCCCAAATACAATGAGCAGTTCTTC.

This clonotype was detected a few times. V gene TRBV5-1 combines with J gene TRBJ2-1; 7 bases are a match to TRBD2. Germline V gives CDR1 SGHRS, CDR2 YFSETQ. Trimming removed 9 bases from V and 3 bases from J; junction bases left unmatched: 6. This CDR3 spans 13 amino acids. The CDR3 here is CATRDYFYNEQFF. The CDR3 DNA follows: TGCGCCACCCGGGACTACTTCTACAATGAGCAGTTCTTC.

The chain uses TRBV4-1 and TRBJ2-5; D tentatively reads TRBD1 or TRBD2 (6 bases each). Trimming cost V 3 bases and J 11 bases, with 19 bases left between them. CDR1 and CDR2 (germline): MGHRA, YSYEKL. CDR3 length equals 14 residues. The CDR3 DNA reads as TGCGCCAGCAGCCACTGGGGGGCCATTAATGAGCAGTACTTC. Its translation: CASSHWGAINEQYF.

This clonotype has only one observation. This CDR3 reads CASSPRGQLSGYTF. CDR3 bases: TGTGCCAGCAGCCCCCGGGGACAGTTAAGTGGCTACACCTTC. The chain is built from TRBV3-1 and TRBJ1-2, with 7 bases matching TRBD1. This CDR3 has 14 residues. CDR1 and CDR2 from the germline V gene are LGHDT and YNNKEL (reference sequence). Trimming cost V 4 bases and J 7 bases; bases outside gene matches: 9.

The V and J genes are TRBV21-1 and TRBJ2-4; the table's D call, TRBD2, was not checked against the DNA. TRBV21-1 is shown as a pseudogene. This CDR3 is 10 amino acids long. The CDR3 reads CASRGPYRYF. DNA for the CDR3: TGTGCCAGCAGGGGACCCTACCGGTACTTC.

The V and J genes are TRBV5-1 and TRBJ2-2; D unclear. Germline CDR1 reads SGHRS; CDR2 reads YFSETQ. The length of the CDR3 is 15 residues. Trimming took 0 bases from V and 4 from J, leaving 10 bases between them. The CDR3 coding sequence is TGCGCCAGCAGCTTGGGACCAGCAGGCACCGGGGAGCTGTTTTTT. Encoded protein: CASSLGPAGTGELFF.

The rearrangement joins TRBV20-1 to TRBJ1-1; D not certain. V gave up 3 bases and J gave up 0 bases, with 14 bases separating them. Germline lookup yields CDR1 DFQATT and CDR2 SNEGSKA (reference sequence). The CDR3 is 15 amino acids. The CDR3 sequence is CSASAYLLMNTEAFF. The CDR3 DNA follows: TGCAGTGCTAGTGCGTACCTGCTCATGAACACTGAAGCTTTCTTT.

The chain employs TRBV7-2 and TRBJ2-3, with 7 bases fitting TRBD2. CDR3 length: 15 residues. V was pared by 0 bases and J by 5 bases, with 5 bases of the junction left unmatched. Germline values: CDR1 SGHTA, CDR2 FQGNSA. The CDR3 spells CASSLAGGPGDTQYF. DNA for the CDR3: TGTGCCAGCAGCTTAGCGGGAGGGCCTGGAGATACGCAGTATTTT.

The chain couples TRBV6-1 to TRBJ2-5, with 8 bases matching TRBD2. The DNA end favors TRBJ2-7, so the J call may be wrong. This CDR3 is built from 17 residues. Germline CDR1 reads MNHNS; CDR2 reads SASEGT. The CDR3 spells CASSRRPLKRENYEQYF. In nucleotides, the CDR3 is TGTGCCAGCAGTCGACGCCCCCTTAAGCGGGAGAACTACGAGCAGTACTTC.

This clonotype has only a few counts. This chain uses TRBV7-4 with TRBJ2-7; D may be TRBD1 (5 bases). V was trimmed by 2 bases and J by 0 bases, leaving 11 bases between them. This CDR3 region has 15 residues. CDR1 is SGHVT and CDR2 is SQSDAQ in the germline V gene. CDR3 loop: CASSLCTGHSYEQYF. DNA of the CDR3: TGTGCCAGCAGCTTATGTACAGGACACTCCTACGAGCAGTACTTC.

The rearrangement uses TRBV6-1 and TRBJ2-7; a possible D gene is TRBD2 (6 bases). V was clipped by 11 bases and J by 0 bases, with 17 bases between them. CDR3 size: 14 residues. Germline V gene sequence: CDR1 MNHNS, CDR2 SASEGT. DNA of the CDR3: TGTGCCCCAGGGAAGGGAGGCAACTCCTACGAGCAGTACTTC. Residues: CAPGKGGNSYEQYF.

This clonotype appeared a few times. V and J are TRBV13 and TRBJ1-1; D might be TRBD1 (6 bases). The CDR3 totals 19 residues. Trimming took 10 bases from V and 0 from J, leaving 30 bases between them. In germline, CDR1 is PRHDT, CDR2 FYEKMQ (reference sequence). The CDR3 sequence is CATLQRQVGRGGMNTEAFF. CDR3 coding DNA: TGTGCCACCCTACAACGCCAAGTGGGACGAGGGGGGATGAACACTGAAGCTTTCTTT.

The chain uses TRBV7-4 and TRBJ2-1; maybe TRBD2 (5 bases). Germline CDR1 SGHVT, CDR2 SQSDAQ. V was cut by 1 base and J by 3 bases, with 10 bases left in between. This CDR3 is 15 amino acids long. The CDR3 coding sequence is TGTGCCAGCAGCTTAGGCGCGAGGGACTACAATGAGCAGTTCTTC. It codes for CASSLGARDYNEQFF.

V is TRBV5-1 and J is TRBJ2-3; D not resolved. V lost 2 bases and J 2 bases, leaving 6 bases between the germline ends. In germline, CDR1 is SGHRS, CDR2 YFSETQ. The CDR3 sequence is 13 residues long. CDR3 DNA sequence: TGCGCCAGCAGCTTTTCCCCCACAGATACGCAGTATTTT. It is translated as CASSFSPTDTQYF.

This sequence joins TRBV15 and TRBJ1-4; weak D call: TRBD1 (6 bases). In germline, CDR1 is LNHNV, CDR2 YYDKDF (reference sequence). CDR3 size: 16 residues. The V end lost 6 bases, the J end lost 3 bases, and 17 bases lay between the germline ends. CDR3 sequence reads: CATSQRRGRSNEKLFF. CDR3 nucleotides: TGTGCCACCAGTCAACGCAGGGGACGGTCTAATGAAAAACTGTTTTTT.

This clonotype has a handful of counts. The J gene is TRBJ1-1, the V gene TRBV4-1; unclear D gene. From germline, CDR1 is MGHRA and CDR2 YSYEKL. V lost 0 bases and J lost 1, with 9 bases in between. This CDR3 is 15 amino acids long. The CDR3 nucleotides are TGCGCCAGCAGCCAAGAGCAGTACAAGAACACTGAAGCTTTCTTT. Protein product: CASSQEQYKNTEAFF.

The chain uses TRBV24-1 and TRBJ2-1, with 10 nucleotides matching TRBD2. J gave up 6 bases and V 3 bases, and 4 bases lay outside the gene matches. Germline V gives CDR1 KGHDR, CDR2 SFDVKD. The CDR3 consists of 15 residues. CDR3 region: CATSDRTSGINEQFF. CDR3 nucleotide sequence: TGTGCCACCAGTGATCGGACTAGCGGTATCAATGAGCAGTTCTTC.

The table lists this clonotype with a few counts. This chain connects TRBV6-5 to TRBJ1-4; D remains unclear. Trimming left V 2 bases short and J 6 bases short, with 13 bases between. The CDR3 covers 15 residues. In germline, CDR1 is MNHEY, CDR2 SVGAGI. The CDR3 DNA reads as TGTGCCAGCAGTTACGGTGGAGGGAGAGATGAAAAACTGTTTTTT. This codes for CASSYGGGRDEKLFF.

There are a few counts of this clonotype. The chain is built from TRBV7-2 and TRBJ2-1; D might be TRBD1 (6 bases). The V end lost 2 bases, the J end lost 2 bases, and 10 bases lay between the germline ends. Per the germline V gene, CDR1 is SGHTA and CDR2 is FQGNSA. CDR3 length: 15 amino acids. CDR3 nucleotides: TGTGCCAGCAGCTTAACCCCAGGGGCCTACAATGAGCAGTTCTTC. It translates to CASSLTPGAYNEQFF.

The V and J genes are TRBV3-1 and TRBJ2-3; D is uncertain. The germline V and J ends were trimmed by 0 bases and 4 bases, with 14 bases remaining between them. The CDR3 spans 16 residues. CDR1 is LGHDT, CDR2 YNNKEL, per germline (reference sequence). The CDR3: CASSQEWFLAADTQYF. In nucleotides, the CDR3 is TGTGCCAGCAGCCAAGAGTGGTTCCTGGCAGCAGATACGCAGTATTTT.

The CDR3 nucleotides are TGCGCCAGCAGCTTTGGACAGGTTGCCTACGAGCAGTACTTC. As protein: CASSFGQVAYEQYF. The chain recombines TRBV5-1 with TRBJ2-7; 7 positions match TRBD1. Germline V gene lookup returns CDR1 SGHRS and CDR2 YFSETQ. The CDR3 is made up of 14 amino acids. V lost 2 bases and J lost 2; bases outside the gene matches: 4.

This clonotype was observed at least ten times. The chain combines TRBV25-1 with TRBJ2-7; TRBD1 agrees at 7 bases. V shed 5 bases and J 3 bases; nucleotides not matched to a gene: 4. The CDR3 is 13 amino acids. Germline lookup yields CDR1 MGHDK and CDR2 SYGVNS. In nucleotides, the CDR3 is TGTGCCAGCAGTTCCGGGACAGACTACGAGCAGTACTTC. Residues: CASSSGTDYEQYF.